Listed below are T cell receptor beta chains from one sample, sequenced in a study of Ad26.COV2.S vaccination and SARS-CoV-2 variants. This table comes from immunoSEQ multiplex PCR, and its TCRdb copy is limited to in-frame clones, with some not included. The sample records 360,000 or so clones, roughly 84% being singletons. This specimen was peripheral blood, taken in a trial of Ad26.COV2.S vaccine versus placebo. The receptors derive from a person between 18 and 65 years old who received the Ad26.COV2.S COVID-19 vaccine or a placebo. Both conserved end residues are part of each CDR3. D genes are given only for firm matches. Clone size appears in some rows only: once, few, many, or a class for an expanded clone.

- TRBJ1-4 TRBV15 TRBD1 CATSSSQGADEKLFF TGTGCCACCAGCAGCAGTCAGGGGGCTGATGAAAAACTGTTTTTT
- TRBJ2-4 TRBV13 TRBD1 CASSGDRKNIQYF TGTGCCAGCAGCGGGGACAGGAAAAACATTCAGTACTTC
- TRBJ1-1 TRBV7-8 - CASSSPRDSLVNTEAFF TGTGCCAGCAGCTCCCCCCGAGACAGCCTGGTTAACACTGAAGCTTTCTTT
few TRBJ1-1 TRBV6-5 TRBD1 CASIRTGGTEAFF TGTGCCAGCATCCGGACAGGAGGCACTGAAGCTTTCTTT
- TRBJ2-5 TRBV20-1 - CSASEPGTKQETQYF TGCAGTGCTAGTGAACCGGGGACGAAGCAAGAGACCCAGTACTTC
- TRBJ2-5 TRBV10-3 TRBD2 CAISTGLAGGQETQYF TGTGCCATCAGTACCGGACTAGCGGGGGGACAAGAGACCCAGTACTTC
- TRBJ2-2 TRBV11-3 TRBD2 CASSLAFTSGTGELFF TGTGCCAGCAGCTTAGCATTCACTAGCGGCACCGGGGAGCTGTTTTTT
- TRBJ2-1 TRBV6-5 - CASKKKPSSYNEQFF TGTGCCAGCAAAAAAAAACCCAGCTCCTACAATGAGCAGTTCTTC
once TRBJ1-2 TRBV7-2 - CASSLVSVNYGYTF TGTGCCAGCAGCTTAGTGTCAGTTAACTATGGCTACACCTTC
- TRBJ2-3 TRBV7-2 TRBD2 CASSLALAGGTDTQYF TGTGCCAGCAGCTTAGCGTTGGCGGGGGGAACAGATACGCAGTATTTT
few TRBJ2-7 TRBV4-2 - CASSQAAAYEQYF TGTGCCAGCAGCCAAGCGGCAGCCTACGAGCAGTACTTC
- TRBJ1-2 TRBV6-4 - CASSDPTGDGYTF TGTGCCAGCAGTGACCCCACAGGTGATGGCTACACCTTC
few TRBJ1-1 TRBV14 TRBD1 CASSLGQGNTEAFF TGTGCCAGCAGCCTAGGACAGGGAAACACTGAAGCTTTCTTT
- TRBJ1-2 TRBV6-6 TRBD1 CASRTGTGDGYTF TGTGCCAGCAGGACCGGGACAGGGGATGGCTACACCTTC
- TRBJ2-5 TRBV30 - CAWSPGETQYF TGTGCCTGGAGTCCAGGGGAGACCCAGTACTTC
- TRBJ1-1 TRBV9 - CASSVGPPGTEAFF TGTGCCAGCAGCGTAGGACCGCCAGGCACTGAAGCTTTCTTT
- TRBJ2-6 TRBV29-1 - CSVGQVSSGANVLTF TGCAGCGTTGGGCAGGTTAGCTCTGGGGCCAACGTCCTGACTTTC
- TRBJ1-1 TRBV18 - CASSPSQKVTEAFF TGTGCCAGCTCACCATCCCAGAAGGTTACTGAAGCTTTCTTT
- TRBJ1-1 TRBV27 - CASRYRESYTEAFF TGTGCCAGCAGGTACAGGGAGAGTTACACTGAAGCTTTCTTT
- TRBJ1-2 TRBV6-5 - CASSYSTKDYGYTF TGTGCCAGCAGTTACTCGACCAAGGACTATGGCTACACCTTC
- TRBJ1-3 TRBV19 TRBD1 CASSLDRVAGNTIYF TGTGCCAGTAGTCTCGACAGGGTAGCTGGAAACACCATATATTTT
- TRBJ1-2 TRBV4-2 TRBD1 CASSQDRGSGGADGYTF TGTGCCAGCAGCCAAGATCGTGGGTCAGGGGGCGCGGATGGCTACACCTTC
- TRBJ2-7 TRBV6-5 - CASSYSIGRRGLYF TGTGCCAGCAGTTACTCGATAGGTCGAAGAGGTCTGTACTTC
- TRBJ2-2 TRBV11-3 TRBD2 CASTPGGEATGELFF TGTGCCAGCACCCCGGGGGGGGAGGCCACCGGGGAGCTGTTTTTT
- TRBJ2-7 TRBV6-5 TRBD1 CASSRGQGWYEQYF TGTGCCAGCAGTCGTGGACAGGGATGGTACGAGCAGTACTTC
- TRBJ1-2 TRBV6-5 TRBD1 CASQRGQERYGYTF TGTGCCAGCCAAAGGGGACAGGAGCGATATGGCTACACCTTC
- TRBJ1-6 TRBV14 - CASSQVRQGNSPLHF TGTGCCAGCAGCCAAGTTAGGCAGGGGAATTCACCCCTCCACTTT
few TRBJ2-2 TRBV7-9 - CASSLGDGYGELFF TGTGCCAGCAGCTTAGGCGATGGTTACGGGGAGCTGTTTTTT